The clone carrying this T cell receptor beta chain has a handful of counts. This sample was included in a study of T cell repertoires in cytomegalovirus infection. In TCRdb, the reads were re-called with MiXCR into one record per CDR3 protein. The sample contains 400,000 or so distinct CDR3 sequences, 15% to 20% of which appear only once. The germline V and J ends were trimmed by 5 bases and 2 bases, with 14 bases remaining between them. This CDR3 has 15 residues. Looked up from germline, CDR1 is SGHVS and CDR2 is FNYEAQ. This chain connects TRBV7-6 to TRBJ2-3, with D uncertain. The receptor was isolated from a human donor in good health (CMV status not recorded). Some clones in this sample may be carry-over from other donors' samples. Sequencing input: PBMCs. CDR3 in amino acids: CASSPPLGPTDTQYF. The CDR3 nucleotides are TGTGCCAGCAGCCCCCCTTTGGGCCCCACAGATACGCAGTATTTT.